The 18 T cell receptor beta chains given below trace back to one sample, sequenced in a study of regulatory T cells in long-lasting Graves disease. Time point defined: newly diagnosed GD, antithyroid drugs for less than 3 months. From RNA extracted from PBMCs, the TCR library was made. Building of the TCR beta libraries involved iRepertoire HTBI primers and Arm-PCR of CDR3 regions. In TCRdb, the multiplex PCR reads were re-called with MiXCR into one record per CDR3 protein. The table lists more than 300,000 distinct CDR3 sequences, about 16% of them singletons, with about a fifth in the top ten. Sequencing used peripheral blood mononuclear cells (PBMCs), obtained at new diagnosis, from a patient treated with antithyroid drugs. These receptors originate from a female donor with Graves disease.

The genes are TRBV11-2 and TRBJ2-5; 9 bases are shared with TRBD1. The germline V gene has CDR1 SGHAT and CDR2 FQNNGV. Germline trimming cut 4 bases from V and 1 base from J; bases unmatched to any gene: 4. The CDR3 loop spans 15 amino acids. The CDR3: CASSSTGGLQETQYF. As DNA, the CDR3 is TGTGCCAGCAGCTCGACAGGGGGACTCCAAGAGACCCAGTACTTC.

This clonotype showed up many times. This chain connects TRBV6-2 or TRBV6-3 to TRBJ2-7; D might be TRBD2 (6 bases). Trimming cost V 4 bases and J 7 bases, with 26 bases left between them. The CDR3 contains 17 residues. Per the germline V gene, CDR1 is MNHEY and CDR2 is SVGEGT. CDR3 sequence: CASSSSNQRARYGEQYF. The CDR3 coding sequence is TGTGCCAGCAGTTCCTCCAACCAGCGGGCCCGCTATGGGGAGCAGTACTTC.

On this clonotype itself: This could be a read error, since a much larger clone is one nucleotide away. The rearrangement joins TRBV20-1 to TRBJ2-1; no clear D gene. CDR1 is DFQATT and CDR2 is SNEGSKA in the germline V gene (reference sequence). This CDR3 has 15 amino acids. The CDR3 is CSAISSLLSYSEQFF. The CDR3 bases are TGCAGTGCTATCTCCAGCCTACTCTCCTACAGTGAGCAGTTCTTC.

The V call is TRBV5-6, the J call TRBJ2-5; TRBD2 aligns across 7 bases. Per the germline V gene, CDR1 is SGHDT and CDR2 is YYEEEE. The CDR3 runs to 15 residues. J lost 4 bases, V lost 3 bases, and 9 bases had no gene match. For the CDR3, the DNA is TGTGCCAGCAGCTGGGAGGGGCAGAATTTAGAGACCCAGTACTTC. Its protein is CASSWEGQNLETQYF.

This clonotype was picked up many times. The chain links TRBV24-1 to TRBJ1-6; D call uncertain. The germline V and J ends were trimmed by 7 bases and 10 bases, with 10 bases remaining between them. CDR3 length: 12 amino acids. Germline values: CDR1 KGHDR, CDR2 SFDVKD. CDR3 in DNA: TGTGCCACCAGGGCCTTGGGGTCACCCCTCCACTTT. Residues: CATRALGSPLHF.

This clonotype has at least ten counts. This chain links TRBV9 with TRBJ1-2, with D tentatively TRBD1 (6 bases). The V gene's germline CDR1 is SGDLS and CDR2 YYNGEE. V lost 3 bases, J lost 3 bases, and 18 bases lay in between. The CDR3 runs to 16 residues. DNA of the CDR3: TGTGCCAGCAGCGCATCCTACGGAGGGGGGGACTATGGCTACACCTTC. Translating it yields CASSASYGGGDYGYTF.

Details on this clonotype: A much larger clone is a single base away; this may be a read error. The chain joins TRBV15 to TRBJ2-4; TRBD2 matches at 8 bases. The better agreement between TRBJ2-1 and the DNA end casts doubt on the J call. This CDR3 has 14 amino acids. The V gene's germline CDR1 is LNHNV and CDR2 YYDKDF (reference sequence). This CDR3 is CATSPGLGYNKQFF. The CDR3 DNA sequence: TGTGCCACCAGCCCGGGACTAGGCTACAATAAGCAGTTCTTC.

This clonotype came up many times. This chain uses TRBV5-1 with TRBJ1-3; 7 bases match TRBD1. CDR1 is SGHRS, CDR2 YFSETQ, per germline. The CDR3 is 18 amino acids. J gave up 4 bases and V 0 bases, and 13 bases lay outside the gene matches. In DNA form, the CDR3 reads TGCGCCAGCAGCTTGGCACCCGGGGGTACAGGGGACGGAAACACCATATATTTT. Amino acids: CASSLAPGGTGDGNTIYF.

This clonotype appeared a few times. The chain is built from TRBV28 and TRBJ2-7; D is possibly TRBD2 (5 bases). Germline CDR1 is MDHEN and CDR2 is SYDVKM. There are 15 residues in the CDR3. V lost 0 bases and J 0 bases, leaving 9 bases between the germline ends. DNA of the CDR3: TGTGCCAGCAGTTTATGGGCTAGCCCCTCCTACGAGCAGTACTTC. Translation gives CASSLWASPSYEQYF.

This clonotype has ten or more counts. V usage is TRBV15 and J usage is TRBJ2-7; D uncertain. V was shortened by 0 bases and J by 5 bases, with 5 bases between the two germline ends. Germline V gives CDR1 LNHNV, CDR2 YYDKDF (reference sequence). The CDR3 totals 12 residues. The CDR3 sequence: CATSRDWNEQYF. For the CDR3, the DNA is TGTGCCACCAGCAGAGATTGGAACGAGCAGTACTTC.

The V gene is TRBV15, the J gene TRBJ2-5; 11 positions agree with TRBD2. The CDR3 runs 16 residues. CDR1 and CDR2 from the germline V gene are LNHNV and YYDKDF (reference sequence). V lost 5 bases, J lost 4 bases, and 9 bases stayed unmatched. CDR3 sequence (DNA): TGTGCCACCAGCGGAGGAAAGACTAGCGGGACAGAGACCCAGTACTTC. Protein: CATSGGKTSGTETQYF.

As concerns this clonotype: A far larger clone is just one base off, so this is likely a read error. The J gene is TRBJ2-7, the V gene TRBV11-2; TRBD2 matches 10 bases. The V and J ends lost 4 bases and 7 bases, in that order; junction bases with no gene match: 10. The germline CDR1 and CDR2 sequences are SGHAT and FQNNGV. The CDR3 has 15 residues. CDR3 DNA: TGTGCCAGCAGCTCTAGCGGGAGCTCCTACAATGAGCAGTACTTC. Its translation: CASSSSGSSYNEQYF.

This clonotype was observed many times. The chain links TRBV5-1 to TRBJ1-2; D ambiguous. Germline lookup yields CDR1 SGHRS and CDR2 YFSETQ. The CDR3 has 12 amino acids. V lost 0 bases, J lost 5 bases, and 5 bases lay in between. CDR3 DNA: TGCGCCAGCAGCTTGGTCGGATATGGCTACACCTTC. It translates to CASSLVGYGYTF. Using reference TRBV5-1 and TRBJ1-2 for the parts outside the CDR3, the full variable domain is KAGVTQTPRYLIKTRGQQVTLSCSPISGHRSVSWYQQTPGQGLQFLFEYFSETQRNKGNFPGRFSGRQFSNSRSEMNVSTLELGDSALYLCASSLVGYGYTFGSGTRLTVV.

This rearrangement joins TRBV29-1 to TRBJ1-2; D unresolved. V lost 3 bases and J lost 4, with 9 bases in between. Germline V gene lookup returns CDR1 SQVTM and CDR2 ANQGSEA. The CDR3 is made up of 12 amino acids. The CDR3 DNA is TGCAGCGTTGAGGTGCGAGGCTATGGCTACACCTTC. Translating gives CSVEVRGYGYTF. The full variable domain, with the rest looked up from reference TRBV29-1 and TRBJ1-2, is SAVISQKPSRDICQRGTSLTIQCQVDSQVTMMFWYRQQPGQSLTLIATANQGSEATYESGFVIDKFPISRPNLTFSTLTVSNMSPEDSSIYLCSVEVRGYGYTFGSGTRLTVV.

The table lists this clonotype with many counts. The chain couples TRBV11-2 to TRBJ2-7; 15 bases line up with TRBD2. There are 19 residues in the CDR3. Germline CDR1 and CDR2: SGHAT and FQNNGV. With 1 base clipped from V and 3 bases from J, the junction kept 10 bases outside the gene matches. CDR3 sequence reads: CASSLVAGTSGRYYYEQYF. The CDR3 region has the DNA TGTGCCAGCAGCTTAGTGGCCGGGACTAGCGGGAGGTACTACTACGAGCAGTACTTC.

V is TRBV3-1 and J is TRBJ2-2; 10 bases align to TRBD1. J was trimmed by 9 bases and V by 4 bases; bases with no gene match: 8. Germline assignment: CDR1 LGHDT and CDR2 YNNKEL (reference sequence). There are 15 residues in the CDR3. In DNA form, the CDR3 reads TGTGCCAGCAGCCGACGACAGGGGGCTGCCCGGGAGCTGTTTTTT. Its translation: CASSRRQGAARELFF.

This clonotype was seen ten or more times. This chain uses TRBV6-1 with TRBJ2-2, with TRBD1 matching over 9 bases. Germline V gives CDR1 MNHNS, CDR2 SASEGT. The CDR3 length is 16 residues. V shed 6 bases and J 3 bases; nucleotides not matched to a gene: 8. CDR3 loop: CASRSEQGAHTGELFF. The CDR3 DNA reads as TGTGCCAGCAGGAGCGAACAGGGGGCCCACACCGGGGAGCTGTTTTTT.

In DNA, the CDR3 is TGTGCCAGCAGTTTAATCCGCTCCAGCCTGTACAATGAGCAGTTCTTC. It encodes CASSLIRSSLYNEQFF. This chain connects TRBV27 to TRBJ2-1; no definite D call. The V gene lost 2 bases and the J gene lost 4 bases, with 15 bases spanning the gap. This CDR3 is built from 16 residues. Looked up from germline, CDR1 is MNHEY and CDR2 is SMNVEV (reference sequence).